Detailed here is one T cell receptor beta chain. Its antigen is still unknown. Through a sample-barcoded 5' primer and a J-beta primer mix, a second PCR was run for about 6 to 12 cycles. Every sample returned 2.5 million or more CDR3-containing paired-end reads. TCRdb used MiXCR to reprocess the 5' RACE reads, holding one entry per CDR3 protein. The repertoire holds approximately 800,000 distinct CDR3 sequences, with just under 25% as singletons. Isolated PBMCs totaled at least 7 million in each sample. The data are from a study of blood T cells in healthy people across ages. Broader study findings: Diversity of TCR beta per million T cells declined in a roughly linear way with age. With donor CMV status unknown, expanded clonotype changes were possibly confounded.

Germline-derived CDR1 and CDR2 are MGHRA and YSYEKL. Trimming took off 0 bases at V and 10 bases at J, with 14 bases between the two ends. The CDR3 sequence is 14 residues long. These same records also appear under a second study, on T cells of mothers and their children.

Sequencing used blood. This rearrangement joins TRBV4-1 to TRBJ2-3; perhaps TRBD1 as D (5 bases). The clonotype originates from a boy between 10 and 17 years old in good health. CDR3 sequence (DNA): TGCGCCAGCAGCCAAGATGATGGCAGGGCGGCGCAGTATTTT. Amino acids: CASSQDDGRAAQYF.